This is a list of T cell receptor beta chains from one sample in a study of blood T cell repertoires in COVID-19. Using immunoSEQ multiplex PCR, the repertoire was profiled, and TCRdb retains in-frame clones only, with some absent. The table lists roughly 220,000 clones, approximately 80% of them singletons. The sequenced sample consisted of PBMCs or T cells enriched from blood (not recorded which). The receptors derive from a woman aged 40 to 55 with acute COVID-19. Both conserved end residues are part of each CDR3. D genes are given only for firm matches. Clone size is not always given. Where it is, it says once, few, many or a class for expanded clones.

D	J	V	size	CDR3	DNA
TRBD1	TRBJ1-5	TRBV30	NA	CAWGGQGRAQHF	TGTGCCTGGGGTGGACAGGGAAGGGCCCAGCATTTT
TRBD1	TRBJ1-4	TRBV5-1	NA	CASSPGTGEEKLFF	TGCGCCAGCAGCCCCGGGACAGGGGAAGAAAAACTGTTTTTT
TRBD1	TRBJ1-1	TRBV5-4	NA	CASSLDRVEAFF	TGTGCCAGCAGCCTGGACAGGGTTGAAGCTTTCTTT
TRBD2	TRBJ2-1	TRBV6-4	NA	CASSDGLVAEQFF	TGTGCCAGCAGTGACGGACTAGTAGCCGAGCAGTTCTTC
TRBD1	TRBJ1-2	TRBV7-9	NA	CASSLTGDYGYTF	TGTGCCAGCAGCTTGACAGGGGACTATGGCTACACCTTC
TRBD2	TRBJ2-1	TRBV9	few	CASSAQGKAGDEQFF	TGTGCCAGCAGCGCCCAGGGGAAAGCGGGAGATGAGCAGTTCTTC
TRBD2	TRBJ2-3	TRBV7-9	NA	CASSSGTIADTQYF	TGTGCCAGCAGCTCCGGGACTATAGCAGATACGCAGTATTTT
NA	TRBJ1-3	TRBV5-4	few	CASSLSSAGNTIYF	TGTGCCAGCAGCTTGTCCAGCGCTGGAAACACCATATATTTT
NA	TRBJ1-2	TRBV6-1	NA	CASSEAGNYGYTF	TGTGCCAGCAGTGAAGCCGGTAACTATGGCTACACCTTC
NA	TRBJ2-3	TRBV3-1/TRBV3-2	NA	CASSQLANTQYF	TGTGCCAGCAGCCAACTAGCGAATACGCAGTATTTT
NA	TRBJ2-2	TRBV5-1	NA	CASSLGHPAGTGELFF	TGCGCCAGCAGCTTGGGTCACCCGGCGGGCACCGGGGAGCTGTTTTTT
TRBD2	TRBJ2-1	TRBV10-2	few	CASSGTSGDNEQFF	TGCGCCAGCTCCGGGACTAGCGGAGACAATGAGCAGTTCTTC
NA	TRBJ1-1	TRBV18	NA	CASSPTANTEAFF	TGTGCCAGCTCACCGACAGCTAACACTGAAGCTTTCTTT
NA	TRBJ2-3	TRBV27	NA	CASSFISTDTQYF	TGTGCCAGCAGTTTTATTAGCACAGATACGCAGTATTTT
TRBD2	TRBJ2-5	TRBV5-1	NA	CASSGGRPLETQYF	TGCGCCAGCAGCGGCGGGAGACCCCTCGAGACCCAGTACTTC
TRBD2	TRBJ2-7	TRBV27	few	CASSLYGTSGKYEQYF	TGTGCCAGCAGTTTATATGGGACTAGCGGGAAGTACGAGCAGTACTTC
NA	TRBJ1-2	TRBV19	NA	CASRDTYYGYTF	TGTGCCAGTCGGGACACCTACTATGGCTACACCTTC
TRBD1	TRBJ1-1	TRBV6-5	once	CASSPDRAATEAFF	TGTGCCAGCAGTCCCGACAGGGCTGCCACTGAAGCTTTCTTT
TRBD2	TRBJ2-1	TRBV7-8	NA	CASSHFSSGGAYNEQFF	TGTGCCAGCAGCCACTTCTCTAGCGGTGGAGCCTACAATGAGCAGTTCTTC
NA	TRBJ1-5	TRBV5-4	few	CASSLDPGNNQPQHF	TGTGCCAGCAGCTTGGATCCGGGGAACAATCAGCCCCAGCATTTT
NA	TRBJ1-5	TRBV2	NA	CASRSPVSNQPQHF	TGTGCCAGCAGATCCCCTGTGAGCAATCAGCCCCAGCATTTT
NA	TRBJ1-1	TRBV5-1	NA	CASSLERGSNTEAFF	TGCGCCAGCAGCTTGGAACGGGGGTCGAACACTGAAGCTTTCTTT
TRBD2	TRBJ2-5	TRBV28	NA	CASRDGGSETQYF	TGTGCCAGCAGGGACGGGGGGTCGGAGACCCAGTACTTC
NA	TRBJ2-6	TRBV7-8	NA	CASSPGWANVLTF	TGTGCCAGCAGCCCCGGTTGGGCCAACGTCCTGACTTTC
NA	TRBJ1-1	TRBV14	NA	CASSWGGTEAFF	TGTGCCAGCAGCTGGGGGGGAACTGAAGCTTTCTTT
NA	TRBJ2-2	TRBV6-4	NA	CASSARGTGELFF	TGTGCCAGCAGTGCGCGCGGCACCGGGGAGCTGTTTTTT
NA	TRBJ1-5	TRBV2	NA	CASRGAGSNQPQHF	TGTGCCAGCAGGGGGGCAGGAAGCAATCAGCCCCAGCATTTT
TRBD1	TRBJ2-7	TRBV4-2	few	CASSQDRSSYEQYF	TGTGCCAGCAGCCAGGACAGGAGCTCCTACGAGCAGTACTTC
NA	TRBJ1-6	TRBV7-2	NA	CASSPAPFTYNSPLHF	TGTGCCAGCAGCCCCGCCCCTTTTACTTATAATTCACCCCTCCACTTT
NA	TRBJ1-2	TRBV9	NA	CASSVGGGGYGYTF	TGTGCCAGCAGCGTTGGGGGGGGTGGGTATGGCTACACCTTC
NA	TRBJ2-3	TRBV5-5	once	CASSTRGSSLSRGSTDTQYF	TGTGCCAGCAGCACCCGGGGTTCTAGCCTCTCGCGGGGTAGCACAGATACGCAGTATTTT
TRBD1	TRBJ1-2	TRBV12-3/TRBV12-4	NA	CASSRTGDYGYTF	TGTGCCAGCAGTAGGACAGGCGACTATGGCTACACCTTC
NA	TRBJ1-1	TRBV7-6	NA	CASSLGSFQLGSGGSEAFF	TGTGCCAGCAGCTTAGGGAGTTTCCAGCTCGGCTCTGGGGGGTCTGAAGCTTTCTTT
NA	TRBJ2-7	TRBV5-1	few	CASTAPSSYEQYF	TGCGCCAGCACCGCGCCGAGCTCCTACGAGCAGTACTTC
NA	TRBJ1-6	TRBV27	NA	CASSLGYNNSPLHF	TGTGCCAGCAGTTTGGGCTACAATAATTCACCCCTCCACTTT
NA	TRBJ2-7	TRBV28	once	CASSPRSANPYEQYF	TGTGCCAGCAGCCCCAGAAGCGCGAATCCCTACGAGCAGTACTTC
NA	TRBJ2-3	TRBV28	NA	CASSLDSPQRDTQYF	TGTGCCAGCAGTTTGGACAGCCCACAACGGGATACGCAGTATTTT
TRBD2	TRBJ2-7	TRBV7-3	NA	CASSLRSGGSYEQYF	TGTGCCAGCAGCTTACGTAGCGGGGGCTCCTACGAGCAGTACTTC
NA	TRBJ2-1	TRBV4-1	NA	CASSLDTQGWEQFF	TGCGCCAGCAGCCTAGACACCCAGGGGTGGGAGCAGTTCTTC
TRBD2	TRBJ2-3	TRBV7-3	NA	CASSLGLAGNTDTQYF	TGTGCCAGCAGCTTGGGGCTAGCGGGGAACACAGATACGCAGTATTTT
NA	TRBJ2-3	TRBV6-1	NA	CASSTRGTDTQYF	TGTGCCAGCAGTACCCGGGGCACAGATACGCAGTATTTT
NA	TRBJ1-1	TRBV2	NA	CASSPGRYSEAFF	TGTGCCAGCAGTCCAGGTCGTTACTCTGAAGCTTTCTTT
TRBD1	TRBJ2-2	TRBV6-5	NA	CASSPGQGNTGELFF	TGTGCCAGCAGCCCGGGACAGGGGAACACCGGGGAGCTGTTTTTT
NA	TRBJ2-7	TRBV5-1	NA	CASSADSTSYEQYF	TGCGCCAGCAGCGCGGACAGTACTTCCTACGAGCAGTACTTC
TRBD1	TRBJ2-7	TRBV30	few	CAIHLWTGSYEQYF	TGTGCCATACATCTATGGACAGGCTCCTACGAGCAGTACTTC
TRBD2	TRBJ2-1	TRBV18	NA	CASSPWGSGVYEQFF	TGTGCCAGCTCACCCTGGGGTAGCGGGGTGTATGAGCAGTTCTTC
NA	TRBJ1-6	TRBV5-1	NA	CASQGADNSPLHF	TGCGCCAGCCAGGGTGCGGATAATTCACCCCTCCACTTT
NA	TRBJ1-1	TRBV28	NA	CASSLRSTEAFF	TGTGCCAGCAGTCTACGGAGCACTGAAGCTTTCTTT
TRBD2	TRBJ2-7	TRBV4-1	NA	CASSQTGSLAGTYEQYF	TGCGCCAGCAGCCAAACAGGATCACTAGCGGGAACCTACGAGCAGTACTTC
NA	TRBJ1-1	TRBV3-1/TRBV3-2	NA	CASSFMTDYTEAFF	TGTGCCAGCAGCTTCATGACGGACTACACTGAAGCTTTCTTT
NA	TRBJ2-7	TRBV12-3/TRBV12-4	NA	CASSDTDTYEQYF	TGTGCCAGCAGCGACACGGATACTTACGAGCAGTACTTC
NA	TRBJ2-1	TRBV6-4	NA	CASSESADHNEQFF	TGTGCCAGCAGTGAATCAGCGGACCACAATGAGCAGTTCTTC
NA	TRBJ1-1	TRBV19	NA	CASRLGDTEAFF	TGTGCCAGTAGATTAGGGGACACTGAAGCTTTCTTT
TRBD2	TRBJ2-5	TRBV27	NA	CASSSWTSGQETQYF	TGTGCCAGCAGTTCATGGACTAGCGGCCAAGAGACCCAGTACTTC
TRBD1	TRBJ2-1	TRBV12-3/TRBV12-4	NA	CASSPTGGNEQFF	TGTGCCAGCAGTCCCACAGGGGGCAATGAGCAGTTCTTC
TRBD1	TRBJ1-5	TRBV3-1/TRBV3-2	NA	CASSQEKGTGSNQPQHF	TGTGCCAGCAGCCAAGAAAAAGGGACAGGGAGCAATCAGCCCCAGCATTTT
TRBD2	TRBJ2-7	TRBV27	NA	CASGTSPPYEQYF	TGTGCCAGCGGGACTAGCCCCCCCTACGAGCAGTACTTC